This T cell receptor beta chain was sequenced during a study of blood T cells in healthy people across ages. Study in general: Template switching caught about one barcoded beta molecule for each two T cells.

V dropped 3 bases and J dropped 8; count of bases not matched to a gene: 9. There are 15 residues in the CDR3. A second about 7 to 11 cycle PCR used barcoded and J-beta primers. TCRdb reprocessed the 5' RACE reads via MiXCR and lists one record per CDR3 protein. The data show fewer than 800,000 distinct CDR3 sequences, more than 20% seen once. This clonotype was detected only a few times. Each individual donor underwent a draw of 8.5 to 10 milliliters of peripheral blood. These data are also associated with another study on T cells of mothers and their children.

Sequenced material: blood. This chain uses TRBV12-3 or TRBV12-4 with TRBJ2-3; 9 bases fit TRBD1. This sequence was found in a boy aged 5 to 17 in good health. The CDR3: CASSFPGTGSVTQYF. The CDR3 coding sequence is TGTGCCAGCAGTTTCCCCGGGACAGGGTCGGTTACGCAGTATTTT.